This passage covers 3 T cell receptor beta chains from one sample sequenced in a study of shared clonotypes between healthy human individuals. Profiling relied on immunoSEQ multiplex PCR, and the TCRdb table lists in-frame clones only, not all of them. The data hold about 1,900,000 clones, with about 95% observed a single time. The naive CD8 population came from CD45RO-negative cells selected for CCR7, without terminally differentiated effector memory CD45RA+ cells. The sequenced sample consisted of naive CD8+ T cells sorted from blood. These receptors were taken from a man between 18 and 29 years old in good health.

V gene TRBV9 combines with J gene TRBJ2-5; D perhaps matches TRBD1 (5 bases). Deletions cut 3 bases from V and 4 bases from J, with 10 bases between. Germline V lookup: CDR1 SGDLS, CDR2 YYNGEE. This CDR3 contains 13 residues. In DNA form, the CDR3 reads TGTGCCAGCAGCGAGGGGCAGCCAGAGACCCAGTACTTC. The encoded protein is CASSEGQPETQYF.

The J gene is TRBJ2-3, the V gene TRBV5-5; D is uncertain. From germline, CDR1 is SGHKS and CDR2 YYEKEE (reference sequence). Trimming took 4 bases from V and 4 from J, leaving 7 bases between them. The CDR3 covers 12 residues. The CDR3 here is CASSPSPDTQYF. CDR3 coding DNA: TGTGCCAGCAGCCCCAGCCCAGATACGCAGTATTTT.

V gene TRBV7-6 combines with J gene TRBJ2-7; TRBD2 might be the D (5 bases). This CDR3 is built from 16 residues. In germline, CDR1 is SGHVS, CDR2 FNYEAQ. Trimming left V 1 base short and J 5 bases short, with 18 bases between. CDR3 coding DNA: TGTGCCAGCAGCTTAGAATGGGTGAGGGAAGGCAACGAGCAGTACTTC. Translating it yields CASSLEWVREGNEQYF.